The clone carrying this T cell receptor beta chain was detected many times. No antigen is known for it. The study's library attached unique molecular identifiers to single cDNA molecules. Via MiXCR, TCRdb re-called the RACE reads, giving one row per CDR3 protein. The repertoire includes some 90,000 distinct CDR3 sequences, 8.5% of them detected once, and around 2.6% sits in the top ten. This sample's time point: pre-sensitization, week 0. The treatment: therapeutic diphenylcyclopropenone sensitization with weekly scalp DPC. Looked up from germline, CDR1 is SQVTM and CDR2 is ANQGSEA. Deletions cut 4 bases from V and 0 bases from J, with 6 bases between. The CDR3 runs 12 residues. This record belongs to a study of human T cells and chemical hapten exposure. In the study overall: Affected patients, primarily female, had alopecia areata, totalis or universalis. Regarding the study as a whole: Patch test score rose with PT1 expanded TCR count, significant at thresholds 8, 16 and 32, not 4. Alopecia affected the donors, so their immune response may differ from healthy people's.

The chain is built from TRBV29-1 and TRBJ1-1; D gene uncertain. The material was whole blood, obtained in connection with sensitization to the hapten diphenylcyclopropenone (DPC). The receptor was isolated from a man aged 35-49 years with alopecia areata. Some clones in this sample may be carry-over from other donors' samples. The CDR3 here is CSVAPVNTEAFF. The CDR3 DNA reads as TGCAGCGTTGCGCCGGTGAACACTGAAGCTTTCTTT.